These 29 T cell receptor beta chains share one sample of origin, sequenced in a study of T cells in Graves' hyperthyroidism and ophthalmopathy. TCR beta CDR3 sequences were amplified from RNA transcripts. HTBI primers were employed in a first-round RT-PCR of the TCR CDR3. TCRdb reprocessed the multiplex PCR reads with MiXCR, giving one entry per CDR3 protein. The sample lists hundreds of thousands of distinct CDR3 sequences, around 15% occurring once. Sequenced: blood. These receptors were obtained from a woman under 30 with Graves' hyperthyroidism.

This clonotype was seen many times. The gene calls are TRBV7-9 and TRBJ1-5, with D hard to call. The CDR3 covers 12 residues. Deletions cut 2 bases from V and 6 bases from J, with 5 bases between. Germline V gives CDR1 SEHNR, CDR2 FQNEAQ (reference sequence). The CDR3 protein is CASSLSSQPQHF. The CDR3 coding sequence is TGTGCCAGCAGCTTATCATCTCAGCCCCAGCATTTT. The full variable domain, completed using reference TRBV7-9 and TRBJ1-5, is DTGVSQNPRHKITKRGQNVTFRCDPISEHNRLYWYRQTLGQGPEFLTYFQNEAQLEKSRLLSDRFSAERPKGSFSTLEIQRTEQGDSAMYLCASSLSSQPQHFGDGTRLSIL.

The chain couples TRBV6-1 to TRBJ2-2; D remains unclear. V was pared by 6 bases and J by 3 bases, with 11 bases between. CDR3 length: 14 residues. Germline V gene lookup returns CDR1 MNHNS and CDR2 SASEGT. The CDR3 spells CASRLGFHTGELFF. The CDR3 DNA reads as TGTGCCAGCAGGCTCGGGTTCCACACCGGGGAGCTGTTTTTT.

The chain joins TRBV7-6 to TRBJ2-1; 10 bases line up with TRBD2. Germline V gene lookup returns CDR1 SGHVS and CDR2 FNYEAQ. Trimming removed 2 bases from V and 12 bases from J; junction bases left unmatched: 10. The CDR3 covers 15 residues. In DNA, the CDR3 is TGTGCCAGCAGCTTAAATTTAGCTAGCGGGAGTGGGCAGTTCTTC. Its protein product is CASSLNLASGSGQFF.

The chain joins TRBV27 to TRBJ2-1; no clear D. This CDR3 region has 14 residues. Germline V lookup: CDR1 MNHEY, CDR2 SMNVEV (reference sequence). The V end lost 7 bases, the J end lost 3 bases, and 13 bases lay between the germline ends. The CDR3 region has the DNA TGTGCCAGCACCCCCTTCAGCAACTACAATGAGCAGTTCTTC. Its protein is CASTPFSNYNEQFF.

The chain recombines TRBV20-1 with TRBJ1-3; D is unclear. CDR1 and CDR2 (germline): DFQATT, SNEGSKA (reference sequence). V was clipped by 6 bases and J by 4 bases, with 10 bases between them. There are 12 residues in the CDR3. The CDR3 is CSAFTVGNTIYF. The CDR3 nucleotides are TGCAGTGCCTTTACAGTCGGAAACACCATATATTTT.

This clonotype was seen a few times. The chain employs TRBV13 and TRBJ2-5; 7 nucleotides line up with TRBD2. Germline V gene lookup returns CDR1 PRHDT and CDR2 FYEKMQ (reference sequence). The CDR3 is made up of 17 amino acids. After removal of 7 bases from V and 0 bases from J, the junction contained 14 bases not matched to a gene. DNA of the CDR3: TGTGCCAGCACCCCCTCTCAAGCGGGGCTGTACCAAGAGACCCAGTACTTC. Translating gives CASTPSQAGLYQETQYF.

The rearrangement joins TRBV10-3 to TRBJ2-7, with D perhaps matching TRBD2 (6 bases). The CDR3 has 13 residues. V was cut by 10 bases and J by 5 bases, with 18 bases left in between. Germline-derived CDR1 and CDR2 are ENHRY and SYGVKD. CDR3 sequence: CATSPGDAHEQYF. The CDR3 DNA follows: TGTGCCACCTCCCCGGGAGATGCCCACGAGCAGTACTTC.

This clonotype showed up just a few times. The gene calls are TRBV20-1 and TRBJ2-5, with 8 bases matching TRBD1. CDR3 length: 14 residues. V was clipped by 6 bases and J by 4 bases; unmatched bases: 10. Germline values: CDR1 DFQATT, CDR2 SNEGSKA (reference sequence). The CDR3 DNA sequence: TGCAGTGCCTCCGGGACAGGATTCGGAGAGACCCAGTACTTC. Residues: CSASGTGFGETQYF.

The table lists this clonotype with many counts. This sequence joins TRBV27 and TRBJ2-1, with 16 bases fitting TRBD2. J lost 8 bases, V lost 5 bases, and 9 bases had no gene match. CDR3 length: 17 amino acids. The germline V gene has CDR1 MNHEY and CDR2 SMNVEV (reference sequence). This CDR3 is CASSLPGLAGGPHEQFF. DNA for the CDR3: TGTGCCAGCAGTCTACCGGGACTAGCGGGAGGGCCCCATGAGCAGTTCTTC.

The chain couples TRBV20-1 to TRBJ2-1, with D uncertain. V was clipped by 6 bases and J by 6 bases, with 12 bases between them. Germline V gene sequence: CDR1 DFQATT, CDR2 SNEGSKA (reference sequence). The CDR3 totals 12 residues. The CDR3, as DNA: TGCAGTGCCCCCCGAGCGTCCAATGAGCAGTTCTTC. Its translation: CSAPRASNEQFF.

This clonotype has a count of ten or more. The chain uses TRBV20-1 and TRBJ1-6, with D possibly TRBD1 on 6 matching bases. There are 12 residues in the CDR3. V was cut by 0 bases and J by 10 bases, with 7 bases left in between. Germline CDR1 and CDR2: DFQATT and SNEGSKA (reference sequence). The CDR3 sequence: CSAREQGSPLHF. As DNA, the CDR3 is TGCAGTGCTAGAGAACAGGGCTCACCCCTCCACTTT.

The table lists this clonotype with many counts. The rearrangement links TRBV28 to TRBJ1-1, with 8 bases lining up with TRBD1. The length of the CDR3 is 17 residues. The junction had 8 bases not matched to a gene; V was cut back by 2 bases and J by 0 bases. Per the germline V gene, CDR1 is MDHEN and CDR2 is SYDVKM. The CDR3 reads CASSLIGRGRVNTEAFF. CDR3 DNA: TGTGCCAGCAGTTTAATCGGCAGGGGGCGAGTGAACACTGAAGCTTTCTTT.

This clonotype has a count of ten or more. The chain is built from TRBV11-2 and TRBJ1-5, with D tentatively TRBD1 (5 bases). Germline V gene data show CDR1 as SGHAT and CDR2 as FQNNGV. Trimming shortened V by 5 bases and J by 5 bases, and 13 bases separated the two germline ends. The length of the CDR3 is 14 residues. Here the CDR3 reads CASSETRGDQPQHF. The CDR3, as DNA: TGTGCCAGCAGCGAGACAAGGGGTGATCAGCCCCAGCATTTT.

For this clonotype: This may arise from a read error, as a much more abundant clone is one base away. This chain connects TRBV18 to TRBJ2-1; D remains ambiguous. CDR1 KGHSH and CDR2 LQKENI come from the germline V gene. Trimming removed 2 bases from V and 6 bases from J, with 8 bases in between. This CDR3 comprises 13 residues. CDR3 amino acids: CASSPVPPNEQFF. In DNA form, the CDR3 reads TGTGCCAGCTCACCAGTCCCACCCAATGAGCAGTTCTTC. Full variable domain (outside the CDR3, taken from reference TRBV18 and TRBJ2-1): NAGVMQNPRHLVRRRGQEARLRCSPMKGHSHVYWYRQLPEEGLKFMVYLQKENIIDESGMPKERFSAEFPKEGPSILRIQQVVRGDSAAYFCASSPVPPNEQFFGPGTRLTVL.

In this sample, this clonotype turned up a few times. The chain combines TRBV6-1 with TRBJ1-2, with D possibly matching TRBD1 (6 bases). Germline CDR1 MNHNS, CDR2 SASEGT. The CDR3 is 14 residues long. V was shortened by 8 bases and J by 0 bases, with 13 bases between the two germline ends. CDR3 nucleotides: TGTGCCAGCGGGGTACAGGGAGCTAACTATGGCTACACCTTC. This encodes CASGVQGANYGYTF.

This clonotype came up many times. The rearrangement links TRBV12-3 or TRBV12-4 to TRBJ2-3; D may be TRBD2 (6 bases). The CDR3 is 15 residues long. V lost 3 bases, J lost 5 bases, and 15 bases lay in between. This chain's CDR3 is CASSFVGGIQDTQYF. The CDR3 DNA reads TGTGCCAGCAGTTTTGTTGGCGGGATACAAGATACGCAGTATTTT.

This clonotype has ten or more counts. J is TRBJ2-1 and V is TRBV2; the match to TRBD1 covers 8 bases. CDR1 is SNHLY, CDR2 FYNNEI, per germline. This CDR3 has 13 residues. V shed 7 bases, J shed 6 bases, and the junction held 5 bases outside the gene matches. Here the CDR3 reads CASMYRGANEQFF. As DNA, the CDR3 is TGTGCCAGCATGTACAGGGGGGCCAATGAGCAGTTCTTC.

The chain recombines TRBV19 with TRBJ1-5; 8 bases fit TRBD1. Germline lookup yields CDR1 LNHDA and CDR2 SQIVND (reference sequence). J was trimmed by 2 bases and V by 8 bases; bases with no gene match: 8. The CDR3 sequence is 15 residues long. The CDR3 loop is CASATGEIGNQPQHF. The CDR3 DNA follows: TGTGCCAGTGCGACAGGGGAGATCGGCAATCAGCCCCAGCATTTT.

This clonotype was observed a few times. This rearrangement joins TRBV28 to TRBJ2-1; D ambiguous. The length of the CDR3 is 14 residues. Germline V gene sequence: CDR1 MDHEN, CDR2 SYDVKM. The ends were cut back, 7 bases at V and 7 bases at J, with 17 bases in the middle. CDR3 nucleotides: TGTGCCAGCAATCCAGCCGCAGTTTCGAATGAGCAGTTCTTC. It translates to CASNPAAVSNEQFF. The full variable domain, with the rest looked up from reference TRBV28 and TRBJ2-1, is DVKVTQSSRYLVKRTGEKVFLECVQDMDHENMFWYRQDPGLGLRLIYFSYDVKMKEKGDIPEGYSVSREKKERFSLILESASTNQTSMYLCASNPAAVSNEQFFGPGTRLTVL.

The chain combines TRBV5-1 with TRBJ2-1; D may match TRBD1 or TRBD2 (6 bases each). The CDR3 is made up of 15 amino acids. Per germline, CDR1 SGHRS and CDR2 YFSETQ. V was cut by 5 bases and J by 4 bases, with 16 bases left in between. The CDR3 DNA reads as TGCGCCAGCAGTCTTAGGGGAGGACAGTACAATGAGCAGTTCTTC. Its translation is CASSLRGGQYNEQFF.

This clonotype has at least ten counts. This sequence joins TRBV3-1 and TRBJ2-5; no definite D call. The length of the CDR3 is 14 residues. CDR1 is LGHDT, CDR2 YNNKEL, per germline (reference sequence). V lost 2 bases and J 0 bases, leaving 7 bases between the germline ends. The CDR3 DNA follows: TGTGCCAGCAGCCAACTGGGCTACCAAGAGACCCAGTACTTC. This codes for CASSQLGYQETQYF.

This clonotype has ten or more counts. The rearrangement links TRBV7-2 to TRBJ1-2; the match to TRBD1 covers 8 bases. The CDR3 runs 16 residues. Germline V lookup: CDR1 SGHTA, CDR2 FQGNSA. V shed 1 base, J shed 8 bases, and the junction held 12 bases outside the gene matches. The CDR3 bases are TGTGCCAGCAGCTTAGATCCGCACAGGGGGGCTGGCGGCTACACCTTC. Residues: CASSLDPHRGAGGYTF.

A few counts support this clonotype. J is TRBJ2-7 and V is TRBV6-1; 7 bases match TRBD1. In germline, CDR1 is MNHNS, CDR2 SASEGT. The CDR3 length is 16 residues. Losses at the gene ends were 5 bases for V and 5 bases for J; bases not matched to a gene: 15. The CDR3: CASSLTRGQVIDEQYF. As DNA, the CDR3 is TGTGCCAGCAGTCTCACTCGAGGACAGGTTATCGACGAGCAGTACTTC.

This clonotype was recorded a few times. V and J are TRBV20-1 and TRBJ2-1; 9 bases are a match to TRBD2. Trimming cost V 0 bases and J 4 bases; bases outside gene matches: 4. CDR1 and CDR2 from the germline V gene are DFQATT and SNEGSKA (reference sequence). The CDR3 spans 15 residues. The CDR3 spells CSARDGTSFYNEQFF. The CDR3 DNA reads TGCAGTGCTAGAGACGGGACTAGCTTTTACAATGAGCAGTTCTTC.

This clonotype appeared many times. This rearrangement joins TRBV7-3 to TRBJ2-1; D remains ambiguous. Germline CDR1 and CDR2: SGHTA and FQGTGA. The CDR3 loop spans 14 amino acids. Trimming took off 2 bases at V and 0 bases at J, with 5 bases between the two ends. The CDR3 loop is CASSLYGSYNEQFF. The CDR3 DNA is TGTGCCAGCAGCTTATATGGCTCCTACAATGAGCAGTTCTTC.

V and J are TRBV6-2 or TRBV6-3 and TRBJ2-1, with D possibly being TRBD1 or TRBD2 (8 bases each). Per germline, CDR1 MNHEY and CDR2 SVGEGT. This CDR3 spans 23 amino acids. The V end was cut by 0 bases, the J end by 0 bases, with 30 bases between. The CDR3 DNA reads TGTGCCAGCAGTTACTCGTTTCAGGGGGCCCGGGGTAGCGGGAAGAGCTCCTACAATGAGCAGTTCTTC. This codes for CASSYSFQGARGSGKSSYNEQFF.

The rearrangement links TRBV29-1 to TRBJ2-1; D gene ambiguous. The CDR3 is 16 amino acids. Germline V CDR1 and CDR2: SQVTM, ANQGSEA. V lost 2 bases to trimming and J lost 0 bases, with 14 bases between them. CDR3 region: CSVEPPRPGSYNEQFF. CDR3 sequence (DNA): TGCAGCGTTGAACCCCCGCGGCCTGGCTCCTACAATGAGCAGTTCTTC.

This clonotype was observed at least ten times. The chain has TRBV5-6 and TRBJ2-7; 8 bases match TRBD1. The V and J ends lost 4 bases and 2 bases, in that order; junction bases with no gene match: 11. Germline CDR1 reads SGHDT; CDR2 reads YYEEEE. The CDR3 contains 16 residues. The CDR3 reads CASSPWAGGIAYEQYF. The CDR3 DNA reads TGTGCCAGCAGCCCTTGGGCAGGGGGCATCGCCTACGAGCAGTACTTC.

This clonotype was seen a handful of times. The V and J genes are TRBV6-2 or TRBV6-3 and TRBJ2-7; D unresolved. This CDR3 comprises 14 residues. Germline V lookup: CDR1 MNHEY, CDR2 SVGEGT. V shed 8 bases and J shed 3 bases, with 17 bases lying between them. The CDR3 nucleotides are TGTGCCAGCCGTCGGGCGGAACCTGTCTACGAGCAGTACTTC. Translating gives CASRRAEPVYEQYF.